This T cell receptor beta chain was captured by sequencing in a study of CD8+CD57+ T cells in acquired aplastic anemia. Turning to the study itself: Sorted CD4+ and CD8+ cells gave a mean 3.2 ug DNA, range roughly 0.19 to 27.4 ug. Notes on the study in general: No significant difference in CD8+ Simpson's diversity was found between patients and controls. Twenty-nine CD8+ CDR3 sequences were shared between patients and controls.

Genomic DNA provided the template from which TCR beta VDJ and CDR3 profiles were obtained. Each CDR3 protein is one row after TCRdb ran MiXCR on the reads. The data show around 430,000 distinct CDR3 sequences, more than 25% seen once. Those patients picked for sequencing had displayed CD8+CD57+ cell expansion on flow cytometry. No therapy was given to patients before blood sampling. CDR1 LNHDA and CDR2 SQIVND come from the germline V gene (reference sequence). CDR3 length: 11 residues. V was pared by 9 bases and J by 11 bases, with 14 bases between. This clonotype was counted many times. Its cognate antigen is unknown.

The chain couples TRBV19 to TRBJ1-5; unclear D gene. The sequenced material came from sorted CD4+, CD8+, or CD8+CD57+ T cells (not recorded which) from PBMCs. The sequence came from a human donor with aplastic anemia. In DNA form, the CDR3 reads TGTGCCAGCCTACATAACGGAGCCCAGCATTTT. Translating gives CASLHNGAQHF.